Following are 17 T cell receptor beta chains from one sample sequenced in a study of long-term antiretroviral therapy in people with HIV. Run at survey level, the immunoSEQ assay was version v3.0. The protocol was immunoSEQ multiplex PCR, while the TCRdb copy is restricted to in-frame clones and leaves out a portion. The table records about 40,000 clones, roughly nine tenths of them present only once. Material: unsorted PBMCs, obtained 1.2 years after starting antiretroviral therapy. The receptors were gathered from a woman aged 50 to 60 with HIV.

V is TRBV4-1 and J is TRBJ1-4; D is ambiguous. The CDR3 consists of 17 residues. Germline lookup yields CDR1 MGHRA and CDR2 YSYEKL. With 1 base removed from V and 0 bases from J, the gap between germline ends came to 12 bases. CDR3 DNA: TGCGCCAGCAGCCAAGTCAGGCGGGCCGCAACTAATGAAAAACTGTTTTTT. It codes for CASSQVRRAATNEKLFF.

The rearrangement joins TRBV18 to TRBJ1-1; D is unclear. The CDR3 contains 12 residues. Germline loops: CDR1 KGHSH, CDR2 LQKENI. Trimming took 5 bases from V and 11 from J, leaving 15 bases between them. The CDR3 spells CASSYGPPEAFF. The CDR3 DNA sequence: TGTGCCAGCTCATACGGTCCCCCCGAGGCTTTCTTT.

This chain joins TRBV30 and TRBJ1-6; TRBD1 matches at 7 bases. The CDR3 sequence is 18 residues long. Germline V gene data show CDR1 as GTSNPN and CDR2 as SVGIG (reference sequence). The V gene end was trimmed by 3 bases and the J gene end by 1 base; junction bases not matched to a gene: 12. The DNA for the CDR3 is TGTGCCTGGAGGCCGAGTACCGACAGGGAGTCCTATAATTCACCCCTCCACTTT. Amino acid sequence: CAWRPSTDRESYNSPLHF.

The chain uses TRBV9 and TRBJ2-1; D is uncertain. This CDR3 region has 15 residues. In germline, CDR1 is SGDLS, CDR2 YYNGEE. V was cut by 0 bases and J by 0 bases, with 7 bases left in between. The CDR3: CASSVDGFSYNEQFF. CDR3 DNA: TGTGCCAGCAGCGTAGATGGGTTCTCCTACAATGAGCAGTTCTTC.

V usage is TRBV14 and J usage is TRBJ2-6; D might be TRBD1 (6 bases). CDR1 and CDR2 (germline): SGHDN, FVKESK. CDR3 size: 16 residues. The V and J ends lost 0 bases and 3 bases respectively, with 9 bases between them. CDR3 loop: CASSQDRGVGANVLTF. CDR3 DNA: TGTGCCAGCAGCCAAGACAGGGGAGTTGGGGCCAACGTCCTGACTTTC.

This rearrangement joins TRBV18 to TRBJ2-1; 10 bases agree with TRBD1. The CDR3 has 14 residues. V gave up 1 base and J gave up 7 bases; unmatched junction bases: 1. Looked up from germline, CDR1 is KGHSH and CDR2 is LQKENI. In DNA form, the CDR3 reads TGTGCCAGCTCACCACGGGACAGGGGAAATGAGCAGTTCTTC. It specifies CASSPRDRGNEQFF.

The chain is built from TRBV30 and TRBJ1-4, with D possibly being TRBD1 (6 bases). This CDR3 comprises 17 residues. Trimming pared 1 base from V and 0 bases from J, leaving 15 bases between. CDR1 and CDR2 from the germline V gene are GTSNPN and SVGIG (reference sequence). The CDR3 is CAWSDLGPGATNEKLFF. The CDR3 nucleotides read TGTGCCTGGAGTGATCTCGGCCCAGGGGCAACTAATGAAAAACTGTTTTTT. Supplemented by reference TRBV30 and TRBJ1-4, the full variable domain reads SQTIHQWPATLVQPVGSPLSLECTVEGTSNPNLYWYRQAAGRGLQLLFYSVGIGQISSEVPQNLSASRPQDRQFILSSKKLLLSDSGFYLCAWSDLGPGATNEKLFFGSGTQLSVL.

V is TRBV29-1 and J is TRBJ1-2; 9 bases match TRBD1. CDR1 is SQVTM and CDR2 is ANQGSEA in the germline V gene. V was clipped by 7 bases and J by 4 bases; unmatched bases: 4. CDR3 size: 12 residues. The CDR3 coding sequence is TGCAGCGCTACACAGGGGGCCTATGGCTACACCTTC. Translated, it gives CSATQGAYGYTF.

The chain uses TRBV19 and TRBJ1-2; D remains ambiguous. V lost 6 bases and J lost 0, with 5 bases in between. This CDR3 comprises 12 residues. Per the germline V gene, CDR1 is LNHDA and CDR2 is SQIVND (reference sequence). CDR3 DNA sequence: TGTGCCAGTAGGGTGTCTAACTATGGCTACACCTTC. As protein: CASRVSNYGYTF. Drawing the rest from reference TRBV19 and TRBJ1-2, the complete variable domain is DGGITQSPKYLFRKEGQNVTLSCEQNLNHDAMYWYRQDPGQGLRLIYYSQIVNDFQKGDIAEGYSVSREKKESFPLTVTSAQKNPTAFYLCASRVSNYGYTFGSGTRLTVV.

The gene calls are TRBV7-9 and TRBJ2-5, with unresolved D. This CDR3 comprises 12 residues. V was cut by 4 bases and J by 2 bases, with 5 bases left in between. Germline CDR1 and CDR2: SEHNR and FQNEAQ (reference sequence). The CDR3 sequence: CASSWYQETQYF. The DNA for the CDR3 is TGTGCCAGCAGCTGGTATCAAGAGACCCAGTACTTC.

The genes are TRBV9 and TRBJ2-3; 7 bases align to TRBD1. CDR1 is SGDLS, CDR2 YYNGEE, per germline. The V segment lost 3 bases and the J segment 6 bases; nucleotides outside the gene matches: 4. This CDR3 contains 13 residues. The CDR3 DNA follows: TGTGCCAGCAGCGAAACAGGGGCCGATACGCAGTATTTT. Protein: CASSETGADTQYF. Variable domain in full (rest from reference TRBV9 and TRBJ2-3): DSGVTQTPKHLITATGQRVTLRCSPRSGDLSVYWYQQSLDQGLQFLIQYYNGEERAKGNILERFSAQQFPDLHSELNLSSLELGDSALYFCASSETGADTQYFGPGTRLTVL.

DNA of the CDR3: TGTGCCAGCAGTTTAGTCCCCCTTCAGGCCAACGTCCTGACTTTC. Its translation: CASSLVPLQANVLTF. This sequence joins TRBV27 and TRBJ2-6, with D unclear. The length of the CDR3 is 15 residues. The V end lost 2 bases, the J end lost 6 bases, and 11 bases lay between the germline ends. Germline CDR1 and CDR2: MNHEY and SMNVEV (reference sequence).

V is TRBV5-1 and J is TRBJ1-1; D is perhaps TRBD1 (6 bases). Trimming took 2 bases from V and 4 from J, leaving 9 bases between them. CDR3 size: 13 residues. Germline values: CDR1 SGHRS, CDR2 YFSETQ. CDR3 amino acids: CASSFGGGTEAFF. DNA for the CDR3: TGCGCCAGCAGCTTCGGGGGCGGCACTGAAGCTTTCTTT.

The sample holds one count of this clone. V gene TRBV30 combines with J gene TRBJ1-1, with a possible D match to TRBD1 (6 bases). The CDR3 covers 13 residues. Looked up from germline, CDR1 is GTSNPN and CDR2 is SVGIG (reference sequence). V lost 7 bases to trimming and J lost 3 bases, with 15 bases between them. CDR3 nucleotides: TGTGCCTCACGGGGGGCGGGGGACACTGAAGCTTTCTTT. Encoded protein: CASRGAGDTEAFF.

The chain has TRBV10-3 and TRBJ2-5; D is perhaps TRBD1 or TRBD2 (5 bases each). Trimming cost V 2 bases and J 0 bases, with 13 bases left between them. The V gene's germline CDR1 is ENHRY and CDR2 SYGVKD. The CDR3 length is 16 residues. CDR3 residues: CAISERRGRDQETQYF. CDR3 nucleotides: TGTGCCATCAGTGAGCGTAGGGGACGGGACCAAGAGACCCAGTACTTC.

The chain employs TRBV6-8 and TRBJ1-2, with D tentatively TRBD1 (5 bases). The CDR3 runs to 17 residues. V was cut by 2 bases and J by 5 bases, with 21 bases left in between. CDR1 is MNHGY, CDR2 SAAAGT, per germline. The CDR3 loop is CASSYLTQEPVRYGYTF. In nucleotides, the CDR3 is TGTGCCAGCAGTTACCTAACACAGGAACCCGTGAGATATGGCTACACCTTC.

The V gene is TRBV5-1, the J gene TRBJ1-3; D gene uncertain. Trimming took 0 bases from V and 4 from J, leaving 14 bases between them. Germline CDR1 reads SGHRS; CDR2 reads YFSETQ. This CDR3 has 16 residues. The CDR3 sequence: CASSLGAAGLGNTIYF. The CDR3 DNA reads TGCGCCAGCAGCTTGGGAGCTGCAGGCCTCGGAAACACCATATATTTT.